This entry lists 11 T cell receptor beta chains sequenced from one sample in a study of cytomegalovirus exposure and HLA in healthy donors (TCRdb year 2017). Library preparation used the immunoSEQ multiplex PCR assay. A mixture of 60 forward primers for TCR Vbeta segments and 13 reverse primers for TCR Jbeta segments was used in the multiplex PCR. TCRdb mirrors the immuneACCESS table, restricted to in-frame sequences. Some clones are absent from its copies; in checked studies, under half trace to an unresolved V gene, and the reason for the others is unknown. The sample table contains about 160,000 clones; only one count was recorded for about four fifths of them. Approximately 0.8% of the sample rests with the top ten. Sequencing was performed on PBMCs. The receptor source for this set is a young woman in good health and CMV-seronegative.

The V call is TRBV6-6, the J call TRBJ1-5; D ambiguous. There are 14 residues in the CDR3. Looked up from germline, CDR1 is MNHNY and CDR2 is SVGAGI (reference sequence). Trimming left V 6 bases short and J 2 bases short, with 11 bases between. As DNA, the CDR3 is TGTGCCAGCAGCCCAGTGTTTGGCAATCAGCCCCAGCATTTT. It yields the protein CASSPVFGNQPQHF.

The J gene is TRBJ2-1, the V gene TRBV6-1; 13 nucleotides agree with TRBD2. V shed 5 bases, J shed 9 bases, and the junction held 7 bases outside the gene matches. This CDR3 has 15 amino acids. CDR1 and CDR2 (germline): MNHNS, SASEGT. The CDR3 region is CASSKRGTSGTEQFF. The CDR3 region has the DNA TGTGCCAGCAGTAAACGGGGGACTAGCGGGACTGAGCAGTTCTTC.

The chain recombines TRBV30 with TRBJ2-2, with 7 bases lining up with TRBD1. The CDR3 has 13 residues. V gave up 2 bases and J gave up 8 bases; unmatched junction bases: 5. Germline V gene sequence: CDR1 GTSNPN, CDR2 SVGIG (reference sequence). This CDR3 reads CAWSPQGEGELFF. The CDR3 DNA is TGTGCCTGGAGTCCCCAGGGGGAAGGGGAGCTGTTTTTT.

The chain is built from TRBV19 and TRBJ1-1; 9 nucleotides align to TRBD1. The germline V gene has CDR1 LNHDA and CDR2 SQIVND (reference sequence). The V gene end was trimmed by 10 bases and the J gene end by 7 bases; junction bases not matched to a gene: 16. The CDR3 contains 15 residues. CDR3 loop: CATRPNRGRVFEAFF. CDR3 in DNA: TGTGCCACGAGACCCAACAGGGGGCGCGTCTTTGAAGCTTTCTTT.

The V call is TRBV19, the J call TRBJ2-1, with 7 bases lining up with TRBD2. This CDR3 contains 17 residues. In germline, CDR1 is LNHDA, CDR2 SQIVND (reference sequence). V was pared by 4 bases and J by 0 bases, with 9 bases of the junction left unmatched. Written as DNA, the CDR3 is TGTGCCAGTAGTAAACTGAGCGGGGTAAGCTCCTACAATGAGCAGTTCTTC. Protein product: CASSKLSGVSSYNEQFF. Full variable domain (outside the CDR3, taken from reference TRBV19 and TRBJ2-1): DGGITQSPKYLFRKEGQNVTLSCEQNLNHDAMYWYRQDPGQGLRLIYYSQIVNDFQKGDIAEGYSVSREKKESFPLTVTSAQKNPTAFYLCASSKLSGVSSYNEQFFGPGTRLTVL.

The chain employs TRBV6-5 and TRBJ2-1, with 7 bases matching TRBD2. J was trimmed by 8 bases and V by 5 bases; bases with no gene match: 12. This CDR3 is built from 15 residues. In germline, CDR1 is MNHEY, CDR2 SVGAGI. For the CDR3, the DNA is TGTGCCAGCAGTCGGGGGAGCCGCGCGGGGGATGAGCAGTTCTTC. This gives the protein CASSRGSRAGDEQFF.

V gene TRBV21-1 combines with J gene TRBJ2-7; the table calls TRBD1, which could not be checked here. TRBV21-1 corresponds to a pseudogene. This CDR3 contains 16 residues. In DNA, the CDR3 is TGTGCCAGCAGCAAAAGGTGGGGACAGTCCCTATACGAGCAGTACTTC. It translates to CASSKRWGQSLYEQYF.

The chain uses TRBV30 and TRBJ1-1; 7 bases map to TRBD1. The trim removed 0 bases at V and 8 bases at J, leaving 6 bases unmatched. CDR3 size: 13 residues. In germline, CDR1 is GTSNPN, CDR2 SVGIG (reference sequence). CDR3 sequence (DNA): TGTGCCTGGAGTGTACAGGGGTTGGGCGAAGCTTTCTTT. Residues: CAWSVQGLGEAFF.

The table lists this clone with a count of one. The rearrangement uses TRBV10-2 and TRBJ1-3; D ambiguous. CDR3 size: 13 residues. Trimming took off 0 bases at V and 4 bases at J, with 4 bases between the two ends. Per germline, CDR1 WSHSY and CDR2 SAAADI. The CDR3 DNA is TGCGCCAGCAGTGAGTCGAGAGGAAACACCATATATTTT. This translates into CASSESRGNTIYF.

This clone was seen just once. The chain is built from TRBV6-5 and TRBJ2-2; TRBD2 matches 7 bases. The CDR3 extends over 15 amino acids. V was clipped by 6 bases and J by 7 bases; unmatched bases: 11. Germline V gene lookup returns CDR1 MNHEY and CDR2 SVGAGI. The CDR3 region is CASRGFTSDIGELFF. In DNA form, the CDR3 reads TGTGCCAGCAGGGGCTTTACTAGCGATATCGGGGAGCTGTTTTTT.

The CDR3 loop reads CASSEGGATNEKLFF. CDR3 sequence (DNA): TGTGCCAGCAGTGAAGGCGGTGCAACTAATGAAAAACTGTTTTTT. The chain has TRBV6-1 and TRBJ1-4; D gene uncertain. The CDR3 sequence is 15 residues long. The V gene lost 1 base and the J gene lost 0 bases, with 6 bases spanning the gap. Germline-derived CDR1 and CDR2 are MNHNS and SASEGT.